The clone carrying this T cell receptor (beta chain) was seen many times. The read halts 3 residues ahead of the CDR3 end, with the missing end drawn from the germline J gene. The germline CDR1 and CDR2 sequences are MNHEY and SVGEGT. V lost 7 bases and J lost 1, with 10 bases in between. This CDR3 has 14 residues. This record comes from a study of T cell clonality in common variable immunodeficiency. The table came from immunoSEQ multiplex PCR; TCRdb's copy has only in-frame clones and leaves some out. Observed in the sample are 55,000 or so clones, none of them singletons. V and J are TRBV6-2 or TRBV6-3 and TRBJ2-2; D is unclear. This TCR was sampled from a person aged 18-70 years in good health. What was sequenced was peripheral blood mononuclear cells. Partial CDR3 DNA: TGTGCCAGCACTCAAACCAGGAACACCGGGGAG. Translated, it gives CASTQTRNTGE. The complete CDR3 reads CASTQTRNTGELFF.